One and the same sample provided the 30 T cell receptor beta chains below, sequenced in a study of cytotoxic CD8 clonotypes in ibrutinib-treated CLL. The protocol was immunoSEQ multiplex PCR, while the TCRdb copy is restricted to in-frame clones and leaves out a portion. The sample consists of about 76,000 clones, 70% to 90% of them appearing once. The material was PBMCs, obtained after 24 months of ibrutinib treatment. All receptors come from a human donor with chronic lymphocytic leukemia.

The V gene is TRBV5-1, the J gene TRBJ2-3; 7 bases line up with TRBD2. The CDR3 has 14 amino acids. After removal of 2 bases from V and 2 bases from J, the junction contained 2 bases not matched to a gene. Germline lookup yields CDR1 SGHRS and CDR2 YFSETQ. The CDR3 DNA sequence: TGCGCCAGCAGCTTACTAGCGCCCACAGATACGCAGTATTTT. Translated: CASSLLAPTDTQYF.

This chain uses TRBV7-9 with TRBJ2-7; D unresolved. The germline gives CDR1 SEHNR, CDR2 FQNEAQ (reference sequence). Trimming shortened V by 1 base and J by 6 bases, and 10 bases separated the two germline ends. This CDR3 is built from 13 residues. This chain's CDR3 is CASSLVSSLEQYF. The CDR3 DNA reads as TGTGCCAGCAGCTTAGTCTCTTCCCTCGAGCAGTACTTC.

This chain links TRBV10-3 with TRBJ1-4, with D unresolved. The CDR3 has 15 residues. Trimming took 0 bases from V and 0 from J, leaving 5 bases between them. Germline V gene data show CDR1 as ENHRY and CDR2 as SYGVKD. As DNA, the CDR3 is TGTGCCATCAGTGAGTCTTCCGCAACTAATGAAAAACTGTTTTTT. Protein sequence: CAISESSATNEKLFF.

The genes are TRBV5-6 and TRBJ1-1; D not resolved. Trimming removed 2 bases at V and 3 bases at J, with 8 bases between. This CDR3 has 13 residues. Germline V gives CDR1 SGHDT, CDR2 YYEEEE. The CDR3 spells CASSFGPDTEAFF. The CDR3 nucleotides are TGTGCCAGCAGCTTCGGCCCCGACACTGAAGCTTTCTTT.

The J gene is TRBJ2-1, the V gene TRBV5-1, with D perhaps matching TRBD2 (5 bases). The CDR3 length is 16 residues. Germline V gene data show CDR1 as SGHRS and CDR2 as YFSETQ. Trimming shortened V by 0 bases and J by 3 bases, and 13 bases separated the two germline ends. The CDR3 DNA sequence: TGCGCCAGCAGCTTGGGCTCCCGAGCGGACTACAATGAGCAGTTCTTC. Its translation is CASSLGSRADYNEQFF.

The V and J genes are TRBV13 and TRBJ2-1, with 12 bases fitting TRBD2. V was pared by 2 bases and J by 8 bases, with 4 bases of the junction left unmatched. The CDR3 extends over 15 amino acids. Germline-derived CDR1 and CDR2 are PRHDT and FYEKMQ (reference sequence). The CDR3 bases are TGTGCCAGCAGCTTATTGACTAGCGGGAGTGATGAGCAGTTCTTC. Protein product: CASSLLTSGSDEQFF.

V gene TRBV29-1 combines with J gene TRBJ2-2, with D possibly TRBD1 on 6 matching bases. There are 14 residues in the CDR3. V was trimmed by 6 bases and J by 1 base, leaving 12 bases between them. CDR1 and CDR2 (germline): SQVTM, ANQGSEA. CDR3 bases: TGCAGCGTAGCTCCACAGGGGAACACCGGGGAGCTGTTTTTT. Amino acid sequence: CSVAPQGNTGELFF.

The V call is TRBV10-3, the J call TRBJ1-2; maybe TRBD1 (6 bases). Per germline, CDR1 ENHRY and CDR2 SYGVKD. Trimming removed 8 bases from V and 4 bases from J, with 17 bases in between. The CDR3 length is 14 residues. The CDR3 sequence is CAIPSTGPFYGYTF. The CDR3 DNA reads TGTGCCATCCCGAGCACAGGGCCTTTCTATGGCTACACCTTC.

CDR3: CASSSPLQGAKNIQYF. The CDR3 DNA is TGCGCCAGCAGCTCGCCTTTACAGGGGGCCAAAAACATTCAGTACTTC. This rearrangement joins TRBV4-1 to TRBJ2-4; 7 nucleotides match TRBD1. The CDR3 has 16 amino acids. Germline assignment: CDR1 MGHRA and CDR2 YSYEKL. With 5 bases clipped from V and 1 base from J, the junction kept 8 bases outside the gene matches.

This clone was seen a single time. V gene TRBV28 combines with J gene TRBJ2-2; 8 nucleotides agree with TRBD2. Trimming at V came to 3 bases and at J to 7 bases, leaving 7 bases not matched to a gene. Germline CDR1 and CDR2: MDHEN and SYDVKM. The CDR3 runs to 15 residues. The CDR3 loop is CASSFSLAGGGELFF. CDR3 sequence (DNA): TGTGCCAGCAGTTTTAGTCTAGCGGGTGGCGGGGAGCTGTTTTTT.

The chain combines TRBV28 with TRBJ2-3; unclear D gene. CDR1 and CDR2 (germline): MDHEN, SYDVKM. Deletions cut 2 bases from V and 5 bases from J, with 2 bases between. This CDR3 region has 11 residues. For the CDR3, the DNA is TGTGCCAGCAGTTTACAAGATACGCAGTATTTT. This encodes CASSLQDTQYF.

The genes are TRBV28 and TRBJ2-1, with TRBD2 matching over 13 bases. From germline, CDR1 is MDHEN and CDR2 SYDVKM. The J segment lost 5 bases and the V segment lost 6 bases, leaving 1 base of the junction unmatched. There are 14 residues in the CDR3. CDR3 sequence reads: CASRGTSGNNEQFF. The CDR3 coding sequence is TGTGCCAGCAGAGGGACTAGCGGGAACAATGAGCAGTTCTTC.

The J gene is TRBJ1-5, the V gene TRBV10-2, with a possible D match to TRBD1 (5 bases). V shed 3 bases and J shed 4 bases, with 13 bases lying between them. Per the germline V gene, CDR1 is WSHSY and CDR2 is SAAADI. The CDR3 is 15 residues long. As DNA, the CDR3 is TGCGCCAGCAGTGAATCCCGGCAGGGAAATCAGCCCCAGCATTTT. This gives the protein CASSESRQGNQPQHF.

The chain carries TRBV2 and TRBJ2-5, with 11 bases that match TRBD2. The trim removed 4 bases at V and 5 bases at J, leaving 6 bases unmatched. Germline V gene data show CDR1 as SNHLY and CDR2 as FYNNEI. The CDR3 runs to 15 residues. For the CDR3, the DNA is TGTGCCAGCAGTGTAACTAGCGGGAGTGGCGAGACCCAGTACTTC. Its protein product is CASSVTSGSGETQYF.

This clone was observed once. The V call is TRBV7-9, the J call TRBJ2-5; D ambiguous. The CDR3 sequence is 15 residues long. V was shortened by 3 bases and J by 1 base, with 12 bases between the two germline ends. Germline lookup yields CDR1 SEHNR and CDR2 FQNEAQ (reference sequence). CDR3 coding DNA: TGTGCCAGCAGCTTCGGTCGGGCATTCCAAGAGACCCAGTACTTC. This sequence encodes CASSFGRAFQETQYF.

The chain carries TRBV2 and TRBJ2-3, with D possibly being TRBD2 (5 bases). Germline V gene sequence: CDR1 SNHLY, CDR2 FYNNEI. V lost 6 bases to trimming and J lost 4 bases, with 14 bases between them. This CDR3 has 14 amino acids. The CDR3 here is CASSLALGADTQYF. The CDR3 DNA is TGTGCCAGCAGCCTAGCTTTGGGTGCAGATACGCAGTATTTT.

The rearrangement uses TRBV6-6 and TRBJ2-7; the match to TRBD1 covers 7 bases. This CDR3 spans 14 amino acids. J gave up 3 bases and V 6 bases, and 8 bases lay outside the gene matches. Germline loops: CDR1 MNHNY, CDR2 SVGAGI (reference sequence). CDR3 bases: TGTGCCAGCAGAGTCGACAGGGCGCGCTACGAGCAGTACTTC. Residues: CASRVDRARYEQYF.

The chain uses TRBV28 and TRBJ2-7; TRBD1 agrees at 8 bases. The V gene's germline CDR1 is MDHEN and CDR2 SYDVKM. The CDR3 has 13 residues. Trimming removed 6 bases from V and 5 bases from J; junction bases left unmatched: 6. This CDR3 reads CASRPLDRDEQYF. The DNA for the CDR3 is TGTGCCAGCAGGCCGCTGGACAGGGACGAGCAGTACTTC.

For the CDR3, the DNA is TGTGCCTGGAGTGCGACAGGGGGTAAACTAGCGGGACGCCGAGAAGATACGCAGTATTTT. Translating gives CAWSATGGKLAGRREDTQYF. The rearrangement uses TRBV30 and TRBJ2-3; D may be TRBD2 (10 bases). CDR1 is GTSNPN and CDR2 is SVGIG in the germline V gene (reference sequence). V was shortened by 1 base and J by 5 bases, with 31 bases between the two germline ends. The length of the CDR3 is 20 residues.

The rearrangement links TRBV2 to TRBJ2-2; D is unclear. V lost 7 bases to trimming and J lost 6 bases, with 6 bases between them. Germline V CDR1 and CDR2: SNHLY, FYNNEI. The CDR3 length is 11 residues. CDR3 bases: TGTGCCAGCAACCAGGCCGGGGAGCTGTTTTTT. This gives the protein CASNQAGELFF. Filled out from reference TRBV2 and TRBJ2-2, the complete variable domain reads EPEVTQTPSHQVTQMGQEVILRCVPISNHLYFYWYRQILGQKVEFLVSFYNNEISEKSEIFDDQFSVERPDGSNFTLKIRSTKLEDSAMYFCASNQAGELFFGEGSRLTVL.

This sequence joins TRBV28 and TRBJ2-7, with 8 bases aligning to TRBD2. The germline gives CDR1 MDHEN, CDR2 SYDVKM. This CDR3 comprises 14 residues. J was trimmed by 3 bases and V by 2 bases; bases with no gene match: 3. CDR3: CASSLSGSGYEQYF. CDR3 in DNA: TGTGCCAGCAGTTTAAGCGGGAGTGGCTACGAGCAGTACTTC.

This clone was seen only once. The chain recombines TRBV7-3 with TRBJ2-7; D gene ambiguous. V was trimmed by 2 bases and J by 3 bases, leaving 8 bases between them. The CDR3 has 13 amino acids. Germline V gene lookup returns CDR1 SGHTA and CDR2 FQGTGA. The CDR3 reads CASSLAVGYEQYF. The CDR3 DNA reads as TGTGCCAGCAGCTTAGCTGTCGGCTACGAGCAGTACTTC.

Many counts were recorded for this clone. CDR3 nucleotides: TGCGCCAGCAGCCAACCCTTGCTAAGGGGGAACACTGAAGCTTTCTTT. This encodes CASSQPLLRGNTEAFF. The rearrangement uses TRBV4-1 and TRBJ1-1, with a possible D match to TRBD1 (5 bases). V was shortened by 2 bases and J by 1 base, with 14 bases between the two germline ends. The germline CDR1 and CDR2 sequences are MGHRA and YSYEKL. This CDR3 region has 16 residues.

This chain joins TRBV19 and TRBJ1-2; D possibly corresponds to TRBD1 (5 bases). V was trimmed by 0 bases and J by 4 bases, leaving 9 bases between them. This CDR3 contains 14 residues. Germline CDR1 reads LNHDA; CDR2 reads SQIVND (reference sequence). CDR3 protein: CASSIDDRIYGYTF. CDR3 in DNA: TGTGCCAGTAGTATAGATGACAGAATCTATGGCTACACCTTC.

This rearrangement joins TRBV27 to TRBJ2-1, with 9 bases lining up with TRBD2. The V and J ends lost 6 bases and 3 bases, in that order; junction bases with no gene match: 6. Per the germline V gene, CDR1 is MNHEY and CDR2 is SMNVEV (reference sequence). The CDR3 covers 15 residues. CDR3 sequence: CASRGSGSFYNEQFF. In nucleotides, the CDR3 is TGTGCCAGCAGGGGTAGCGGGAGCTTCTACAATGAGCAGTTCTTC.

This chain joins TRBV29-1 and TRBJ2-1; maybe TRBD2 (5 bases). The CDR3 is made up of 14 amino acids. V lost 6 bases and J 3 bases, leaving 15 bases between the germline ends. CDR1 and CDR2 (germline): SQVTM, ANQGSEA. CDR3 nucleotides: TGCAGCGTGCCGACTATCAACTTCTACAATGAGCAGTTCTTC. Translating gives CSVPTINFYNEQFF.

This chain links TRBV29-1 with TRBJ2-3, with 11 nucleotides matching TRBD2. The V gene end was trimmed by 6 bases and the J gene end by 1 base; junction bases not matched to a gene: 3. The CDR3 is made up of 14 amino acids. Per the germline V gene, CDR1 is SQVTM and CDR2 is ANQGSEA. In DNA, the CDR3 is TGCAGCGTCAGACTAGCGGGACGCACAGATACGCAGTATTTT. Residues: CSVRLAGRTDTQYF.

The chain uses TRBV2 and TRBJ2-7; TRBD1 is a possible D gene (5 bases). The V gene lost 10 bases and the J gene lost 4 bases, with 14 bases spanning the gap. This CDR3 is built from 12 residues. Per germline, CDR1 SNHLY and CDR2 FYNNEI. The CDR3: CATLRTRYEQYF. As DNA, the CDR3 is TGTGCCACCCTCCGGACAAGATACGAGCAGTACTTC.

The rearrangement joins TRBV6-6 to TRBJ2-1, with D maybe TRBD2 (5 bases). The CDR3 totals 14 residues. Per the germline V gene, CDR1 is MNHNY and CDR2 is SVGAGI (reference sequence). Trimming took 1 base from V and 9 from J, leaving 13 bases between them. The CDR3 here is CASSYLRVSVEQFF. CDR3 coding DNA: TGTGCCAGCAGTTACTTGCGGGTCAGTGTTGAGCAGTTCTTC.

This clone was observed a single time. The chain recombines TRBV5-4 with TRBJ1-2, with no clear D. Germline V gives CDR1 SGHNT, CDR2 YYREEE (reference sequence). V was trimmed by 5 bases and J by 4 bases, leaving 24 bases between them. This CDR3 has 17 amino acids. The CDR3 sequence: CASRLTPVADIPYGYTF. CDR3 DNA: TGTGCCAGCAGGTTAACCCCCGTGGCAGACATCCCCTATGGCTACACCTTC.